This T cell receptor beta chain was captured in a study of CD8+ T cells in alopecia areata. Extracted RNA was reverse transcribed into cDNA, the sequencing template. Profiled with immunoSEQ multiplex PCR; TCRdb holds only in-frame clones, not every one. The sample has about 120,000 clones, more than 40% seen once. As to treatment: oral pan-JAK inhibitor, 5-10 mg twice daily. From alopecia areata patients, lesional scalp punch biopsies and peripheral blood were collected. The germline gives CDR1 MNHEY, CDR2 SVGAGI. CDR3 length: 14 amino acids. V was pared by 6 bases and J by 3 bases, with 14 bases between.

The receptor was derived from a human donor with alopecia areata. Sequencing was performed on CD4+ T cells sorted from blood, taken at week 4, from a patient treated with tofacitinib. The chain joins TRBV6-5 to TRBJ1-2, with TRBD1 as a possible D gene (5 bases). The CDR3 loop is CASSRTAGHYGYTF. CDR3 DNA: TGTGCCAGCAGCCGTACAGCGGGGCACTATGGCTACACCTTC.